The 26 T cell receptor beta chains below were found in one sample sequenced in a study of graft-versus-host responses after intestinal transplantation. Antigen specificity for these receptors is unknown. Generated by immunoSEQ multiplex PCR, the TCRdb table keeps only in-frame clones and is missing some. Among 90,000 to 150,000 clones listed, just under 95% were seen once. The sequenced sample was unstimulated CD4+ T cells sorted from spleen or lymph node cells, obtained before intestinal transplant. The source of these receptors is a human donor who received an intestinal transplant.

This chain joins TRBV25-1 and TRBJ2-5, with TRBD1 matching 9 bases. The V segment lost 8 bases and the J segment 3 bases; nucleotides outside the gene matches: 1. This CDR3 comprises 12 residues. From germline, CDR1 is MGHDK and CDR2 SYGVNS. The CDR3 nucleotides are TGTGCCAGCCGACAGGGGGAAGAGACCCAGTACTTC. Protein sequence: CASRQGEETQYF.

The rearrangement links TRBV7-3 to TRBJ2-4, with 7 bases matching TRBD1. Per germline, CDR1 SGHTA and CDR2 FQGTGA. The V and J ends lost 2 bases and 0 bases, in that order; junction bases with no gene match: 7. The CDR3 runs to 17 residues. CDR3 amino acids: CASSLYGTELAKNIQYF. Written as DNA, the CDR3 is TGTGCCAGCAGCTTATATGGGACAGAGCTAGCCAAAAACATTCAGTACTTC.

Details on this clone: Other nucleotide sequences in the sample specify the same CDR3. The chain's CDR3 is CASSPQGGETQYF. As DNA, the CDR3 is TGTGCCAGCTCACCCCAGGGGGGAGAGACCCAGTACTTC. The chain combines TRBV18 with TRBJ2-5, with D possibly TRBD1 on 7 matching bases. The CDR3 covers 13 residues. Germline CDR1 and CDR2: KGHSH and LQKENI. Deletions cut 3 bases from V and 4 bases from J, with 9 bases between.

This clone was seen only once. Here the CDR3 reads CASSSWDRVTGELFF. Here the CDR3 DNA reads TGTGCCAGCAGCTCCTGGGACAGGGTCACCGGGGAGCTGTTTTTT. The rearrangement joins TRBV7-3 to TRBJ2-2; 9 bases match TRBD1. This CDR3 spans 15 amino acids. J lost 4 bases, V lost 4 bases, and 4 bases had no gene match. From germline, CDR1 is SGHTA and CDR2 FQGTGA.

The count of this clone is one. The chain links TRBV6-6 to TRBJ2-1; TRBD2 agrees at 8 bases. This CDR3 comprises 15 residues. CDR1 is MNHNY, CDR2 SVGAGI, per germline (reference sequence). The CDR3 reads CASGTSGSRNNEQFF. CDR3 DNA sequence: TGTGCGAGCGGCACTAGCGGTAGTCGGAACAATGAGCAGTTCTTC.

V is TRBV6-5 and J is TRBJ2-7; D might be TRBD1 (5 bases). This CDR3 spans 11 amino acids. CDR1 is MNHEY and CDR2 is SVGAGI in the germline V gene. Deletions cut 8 bases from V and 2 bases from J, with 7 bases between. CDR3 sequence reads: CASGRAYEQYF. The DNA of the CDR3 is TGTGCCAGCGGCAGGGCCTACGAGCAGTACTTC.

The chain is built from TRBV2 and TRBJ2-3; TRBD1 might be the D (5 bases). Germline V CDR1 and CDR2: SNHLY, FYNNEI. The CDR3 totals 15 residues. The germline V and J ends were trimmed by 4 bases and 6 bases, with 17 bases remaining between them. CDR3 nucleotide sequence: TGTGCCAGCAGTGCGGACATCGACTTCAGGGATACGCAGTATTTT. It is translated as CASSADIDFRDTQYF.

This chain uses TRBV9 with TRBJ2-7; TRBD2 matches 7 bases. V gave up 0 bases and J gave up 4 bases; unmatched junction bases: 10. Germline assignment: CDR1 SGDLS and CDR2 YYNGEE. The CDR3 is 16 residues long. CDR3 region: CASSVAPGRGLYEQYF. In DNA, the CDR3 is TGTGCCAGCAGCGTAGCTCCGGGGAGGGGCTTGTACGAGCAGTACTTC.

This chain uses TRBV10-1 with TRBJ2-1; TRBD2 matches 8 bases. Germline CDR1 WNHNN, CDR2 SYGVQD (reference sequence). This CDR3 comprises 16 residues. The ends lost 0 bases at V and 1 base at J; junction bases unmatched: 2. CDR3 nucleotides: TGCGCCAGCAGTGAGTCCCCTAGCGGGTCCTACAATGAGCAGTTCTTC. Translating it yields CASSESPSGSYNEQFF.

This chain joins TRBV18 and TRBJ1-2; 10 bases are a match to TRBD1. Germline V gene sequence: CDR1 KGHSH, CDR2 LQKENI. This CDR3 region has 15 residues. V was pared by 6 bases and J by 8 bases, with 12 bases of the junction left unmatched. The CDR3 sequence is CASSPTPGTGVGYTF. CDR3 coding DNA: TGTGCCAGCTCTCCAACCCCCGGGACAGGGGTGGGCTACACCTTC.

The J gene is TRBJ2-7, the V gene TRBV10-3, with a weak D call TRBD2 (6 bases). Germline CDR1 reads ENHRY; CDR2 reads SYGVKD. The germline V and J ends were trimmed by 6 bases and 7 bases, with 13 bases remaining between them. This CDR3 has 12 residues. Written as DNA, the CDR3 is TGTGCCATCAGGGGAGGTCTGGAAGAGCAGTACTTC. It encodes CAIRGGLEEQYF.

V gene TRBV5-8 combines with J gene TRBJ2-2; D ambiguous. The germline V gene has CDR1 SGHTS and CDR2 YDEGEE. The CDR3 length is 17 residues. Trimming stripped 0 bases from V and 3 bases from J, with 15 bases between. CDR3 coding DNA: TGTGCCAGCAGCTTGGACCTTAGTTATAGGGACACCGGGGAGCTGTTTTTT. It yields the protein CASSLDLSYRDTGELFF.

The chain recombines TRBV5-1 with TRBJ1-2; perhaps TRBD1 as D (5 bases). The CDR3 covers 15 residues. CDR1 SGHRS and CDR2 YFSETQ come from the germline V gene. The germline V and J ends were trimmed by 7 bases and 8 bases, with 24 bases remaining between them. The CDR3 DNA sequence: TGCGCCAGCCGCGGGAGCAGGGAAGGGCTTGGGGGCTACACCTTC. Its protein product is CASRGSREGLGGYTF.

Only a few counts were recorded for this clone. The rearrangement links TRBV5-6 to TRBJ1-2; no clear D. The germline V gene encodes CDR1 SGHDT and CDR2 YYEEEE. The CDR3 covers 13 residues. V gave up 2 bases and J gave up 0 bases, with 5 bases separating them. This chain's CDR3 is CASSFPANYGYTF. The CDR3 nucleotides read TGTGCCAGCAGCTTTCCCGCTAACTATGGCTACACCTTC.

This chain links TRBV12-5 with TRBJ2-3; D is possibly TRBD1 (6 bases). Germline-derived CDR1 and CDR2 are LGHNT and FRNRAP. The CDR3 covers 15 residues. Trimming left V 5 bases short and J 2 bases short, with 14 bases between. Here the CDR3 reads CASGLRGPSTDTQYF. The CDR3 bases are TGTGCTAGTGGTCTCAGGGGCCCATCCACAGATACGCAGTATTTT.

The V call is TRBV7-3, the J call TRBJ2-1; D may be TRBD1 (5 bases). Trimming removed 3 bases from V and 3 bases from J, with 12 bases in between. The CDR3 is 15 residues long. Per the germline V gene, CDR1 is SGHTA and CDR2 is FQGTGA. The CDR3 DNA reads as TGTGCCAGCAGCTTCAGGGAAGGGGTCTACAATGAGCAGTTCTTC. Translating it yields CASSFREGVYNEQFF.

This sequence joins TRBV27 and TRBJ1-2, with 11 bases that match TRBD1. In germline, CDR1 is MNHEY, CDR2 SMNVEV (reference sequence). The ends lost 5 bases at V and 3 bases at J; junction bases unmatched: 14. This CDR3 spans 18 amino acids. CDR3 sequence (DNA): TGTGCCAGCAGTCCGCATACAACCGGGACAGGGGGGTACTATGGCTACACCTTC. It encodes CASSPHTTGTGGYYGYTF.

Regarding this clone: The junction departs from germline at one end; a sequencing error may be responsible. This chain uses TRBV5-1 with TRBJ2-1; 7 bases line up with TRBD1. Germline CDR1 and CDR2: SGHRS and YFSETQ. There are 15 residues in the CDR3. CDR3 sequence reads: CASSLEGQPYNEQLF. DNA for the CDR3: TGCGCCAGCAGCTTGGAGGGACAGCCCTACAATGAGCAGCTCTTC. The whole variable domain, filled in from reference TRBV5-1 and TRBJ2-1, reads KAGVTQTPRYLIKTRGQQVTLSCSPISGHRSVSWYQQTPGQGLQFLFEYFSETQRNKGNFPGRFSGRQFSNSRSEMNVSTLELGDSALYLCASSLEGQPYNEQLFGPGTRLTVL.

This chain uses TRBV6-6 with TRBJ2-2; the D gene is possibly TRBD1 (6 bases). From germline, CDR1 is MNHNY and CDR2 SVGAGI (reference sequence). CDR3 length equals 13 residues. V shed 7 bases and J shed 5 bases, with 11 bases lying between them. CDR3 in DNA: TGTGCCAGCATTAAGGGGGAAACCGGGGAGCTGTTTTTT. Translating it yields CASIKGETGELFF.

The chain joins TRBV11-2 to TRBJ2-1, with 7 nucleotides matching TRBD2. This CDR3 spans 18 amino acids. Losses at the gene ends were 1 base for V and 0 bases for J; bases not matched to a gene: 9. Looked up from germline, CDR1 is SGHAT and CDR2 is FQNNGV. The CDR3 sequence is CASSLAPSGTRSYNEQFF. Here the CDR3 DNA reads TGTGCCAGCAGCTTAGCCCCTAGCGGAACCCGCTCCTACAATGAGCAGTTCTTC.

The genes are TRBV20-1 and TRBJ2-3; D gene unclear. The CDR3 has 10 amino acids. Germline-derived CDR1 and CDR2 are DFQATT and SNEGSKA (reference sequence). The V end was cut by 1 base, the J end by 10 bases, with 6 bases between. The CDR3 DNA sequence: TGCAGTGCTAGAGGGCCTCCGCAGTATTTT. Translating gives CSARGPPQYF.

The chain employs TRBV30 and TRBJ1-5, with D possibly being TRBD1 (5 bases). The V end was cut by 7 bases, the J end by 3 bases, with 13 bases between. This CDR3 is built from 13 residues. CDR1 GTSNPN and CDR2 SVGIG come from the germline V gene (reference sequence). The CDR3 nucleotides read TGTGCCTTCGCGTGGGGCATCAATCAGCCCCAGCATTTT. Protein product: CAFAWGINQPQHF.

V usage is TRBV5-1 and J usage is TRBJ2-7; TRBD1 matches 7 bases. Looked up from germline, CDR1 is SGHRS and CDR2 is YFSETQ. CDR3 length: 14 amino acids. V gave up 5 bases and J gave up 6 bases; unmatched junction bases: 11. This CDR3 reads CASSERQGGSEQYF. The CDR3 nucleotides read TGCGCCAGCAGTGAGCGACAGGGCGGAAGCGAGCAGTACTTC.

The chain links TRBV5-4 to TRBJ2-7, with 15 bases that match TRBD2. Trimming took 4 bases from V and 2 from J; bases not matched to a gene: 7. The CDR3 covers 17 residues. Germline lookup yields CDR1 SGHNT and CDR2 YYREEE (reference sequence). Here the CDR3 DNA reads TGTGCCAGCAGCGGCGGACTAGCGGGAGGGCGGACCTACGAGCAGTACTTC. It is translated as CASSGGLAGGRTYEQYF.

This clone was counted a single time. The rearrangement joins TRBV27 to TRBJ2-7; D perhaps matches TRBD2 (5 bases). CDR1 is MNHEY and CDR2 is SMNVEV in the germline V gene (reference sequence). The CDR3 spans 12 residues. The V end was cut by 2 bases, the J end by 6 bases, with 8 bases between. CDR3 in amino acids: CASSLAGSEQYF. The CDR3 coding sequence is TGTGCCAGCAGTTTAGCGGGCAGCGAGCAGTACTTC.

The J gene is TRBJ2-3, the V gene TRBV5-1, with 8 positions matching TRBD1. Germline V CDR1 and CDR2: SGHRS, YFSETQ. The CDR3 has 18 residues. J gave up 5 bases and V 3 bases, and 17 bases lay outside the gene matches. The CDR3: CASSSRRDRQYVGDTQYF. The DNA for the CDR3 is TGCGCCAGCAGCTCCAGACGGGACAGGCAATACGTTGGAGATACGCAGTATTTT.